A selection of T cell receptor beta chains follows, all from one sample in a study of T cell responses to AZD1222 COVID-19 vaccine. TCRdb's copy holds only in-frame clones and misses some; the assay was immunoSEQ multiplex PCR. Of about 68,000 clones listed, approximately 90% are singletons. This sample comprised peripheral blood, obtained on day 0 of AZD1222 vaccination. These receptors were collected from an adult in good health. Both conserved end residues are part of each CDR3. Each record gives: D gene, clone size, J gene, V gene, CDR3 DNA, CDR3 protein. The D gene is left open where the match is weak. For some rows the clone size is stated as once, few or many, or as a class when expanded; others skip it.

>-|-|TRBJ1-1|TRBV2
TGTGCCAGCAGTGTCGGGGTAACTGAAGCTTTCTTT
CASSVGVTEAFF
>-|once|TRBJ2-7|TRBV6-5
TGTGCCAGCAGCCCCTCGGCCTCCTACGAGCAGTACTTC
CASSPSASYEQYF
>-|-|TRBJ2-3|TRBV7-8
TGTGCCAGCAGTACGAGAGGGGCAGGGGGCACAGATACGCAGTATTTT
CASSTRGAGGTDTQYF
>-|-|TRBJ2-3|TRBV11-2
TGTGCCAGCAGCCGGGCGGGGTTAACAGATACGCAGTATTTT
CASSRAGLTDTQYF
>TRBD2|-|TRBJ2-5|TRBV9
TGTGCCAGCAGCGTACGCCCGGGAGGGGGGGAGACCCAGTACTTC
CASSVRPGGGETQYF
>-|-|TRBJ1-3|TRBV28
TGTGCCAGCAGTTTAGGGGGGGCGCAGGGCACCATATATTTT
CASSLGGAQGTIYF
>TRBD1|-|TRBJ1-3|TRBV4-2
TGTGCCAGCAGCCAAGGGTGGACAGGGGGCGCTTCTGGAAACACCATATATTTT
CASSQGWTGGASGNTIYF
>TRBD1|-|TRBJ1-5|TRBV28
TGTGCCAGCAGTTCGCTACAGGGGGCGGCTCGGCCCCAGCATTTT
CASSSLQGAARPQHF
>-|-|TRBJ2-2|TRBV11-2
TGTGCCAGCAGCTCACGTCCGCCCGGGGAGCTGTTTTTT
CASSSRPPGELFF
>-|-|TRBJ1-1|TRBV6-5
TGTGCCAGCAGTATCCGGATAGGGGACCCCACTGAAGCTTTCTTT
CASSIRIGDPTEAFF
>TRBD2|-|TRBJ2-3|TRBV5-4
TGTGCCAGCAGCAACAGAGCGGGAGGGGCAGATACGCAGTATTTT
CASSNRAGGADTQYF
>TRBD1|-|TRBJ1-2|TRBV29-1
TGCAGCGTCCGAATGACAGGGGGTGACTATGGCTACACCTTC
CSVRMTGGDYGYTF
>-|-|TRBJ1-1|TRBV28
TGTGCCAGCACGGGCTATTCTGCCATGAACACTGAAGCTTTCTTT
CASTGYSAMNTEAFF
>TRBD1|-|TRBJ1-6|TRBV19
TGTGCCAGTAGTATTCGACAGGGTAATTCACCCCTCCACTTT
CASSIRQGNSPLHF
>TRBD2|-|TRBJ2-3|TRBV6-5
TGTGCCAGCAGTATTAGCGGGGGCCGCTTTGATACGCAGTATTTT
CASSISGGRFDTQYF
>-|-|TRBJ1-2|TRBV20-1
TGCAGTGGGCAGGGGAACTATGGCTACACCTTC
CSGQGNYGYTF
>TRBD1|-|TRBJ1-5|TRBV6-2/TRBV6-3
TGTGCCAGCAGTTACGGACAGGGCAATCAGCCCCAGCATTTT
CASSYGQGNQPQHF
>-|few|TRBJ2-3|TRBV30
TGTGCCTGGAAGGGCAGCACAGATACGCAGTATTTT
CAWKGSTDTQYF
>TRBD1|-|TRBJ1-4|TRBV5-1
TGCGCCAGCAGCGAAGGAGGGGGCGTTACTAATGAAAAACTGTTTTTT
CASSEGGGVTNEKLFF
>-|-|TRBJ2-7|TRBV28
TGTGCCAGCAGTCAATCCGCCGGGATAGACTCCTACGAGCAGTACTTC
CASSQSAGIDSYEQYF
>-|-|TRBJ2-7|TRBV9
TGTGCCAGCAGCCCAGTCATGGACCACGAGCAGTACTTC
CASSPVMDHEQYF
>-|-|TRBJ2-2|TRBV27
TGTGCCAGCAGTTCCCTCGCAGGGGGAGCGGGAACTAAGCTGGGGGAGCTGTTTTTT
CASSSLAGGAGTKLGELFF
>-|-|TRBJ1-4|TRBV28
TGTGCCAGCAGTTTTTTGGGGGACGGTGAAAAACTGTTTTTT
CASSFLGDGEKLFF
>-|-|TRBJ2-2|TRBV12-5
TGTGCTAGTGGTTTGGTACTCCGGGGGGCTTTCACCGGGGAGCTGTTTTTT
CASGLVLRGAFTGELFF
>-|-|TRBJ2-3|TRBV11-3
TGTGCCAGCAGCCCAGGGGGGGGCCGTCAAGATACGCAGTATTTT
CASSPGGGRQDTQYF
>-|-|TRBJ2-4|TRBV14
TGTGCCAGCAGCCAAGCCGGACAGTTCTTTCAGTACTTC
CASSQAGQFFQYF
>-|-|TRBJ1-2|TRBV4-3
TGCGCCAGCAGCCAAGATTTAGGGGAACATGGCTACACCTTC
CASSQDLGEHGYTF
>TRBD1|-|TRBJ2-7|TRBV20-1
TGCAGTGCTAGTACGGGACAGGTTCCCTACGAGCAGTACTTC
CSASTGQVPYEQYF
>TRBD1|-|TRBJ1-3|TRBV15
TGTGCCACCAGCAGAGTGGACAGGGGAAACACCATATATTTT
CATSRVDRGNTIYF
>-|-|TRBJ1-6|TRBV3-1/TRBV3-2
TGTGCCAGCTCAGCCAGTGGTTCACCCCTCCACTTT
CASSASGSPLHF
>-|-|TRBJ1-2|TRBV6-2/TRBV6-3
TGTGCCAGCAGTTACTCTCGGGTACCAACTAACTATGGCTACACCTTC
CASSYSRVPTNYGYTF
>TRBD1|-|TRBJ2-2|TRBV29-1
TGCAGCGTTAGCCCGACAGGGGTCAACACCGGGGAGCTGTTTTTT
CSVSPTGVNTGELFF
>-|-|TRBJ1-4|TRBV7-9
TGTGCCAGCAGCTCCTCGACAGAAAAACTGTTTTTT
CASSSSTEKLFF
>TRBD1|-|TRBJ1-1|TRBV6-1
TGTGCCAGCAGTGCTGGGGACAGCCGACGAACCCGGAACACTGAAGCTTTCTTT
CASSAGDSRRTRNTEAFF
>TRBD1|-|TRBJ2-7|TRBV28
TGTGCCAGCAGTTCCTCCGGGACAGGGGCTGGCGAGCAGTACTTC
CASSSSGTGAGEQYF
>-|-|TRBJ1-3|TRBV4-1
TGCGCCAGCAGCCAATTTAGCGGAACCTCTGGAAACACCATATATTTT
CASSQFSGTSGNTIYF
>TRBD1|-|TRBJ1-1|TRBV11-2
TGTGCCAGCAGCTTAGAGAGGGGGCAGGGGGCTTTCTTT
CASSLERGQGAFF
>TRBD1|few|TRBJ2-7|TRBV5-1
TGCGCCAGCAGCCCGGCCGGGACAGGGTCCAAGGGAGGGGGCGAGCAGTACTTC
CASSPAGTGSKGGGEQYF
>TRBD1|-|TRBJ1-1|TRBV14
TGTGCCAGCAGCATACGGACAGGGGGCAAATTGGACACTGAAGCTTTCTTT
CASSIRTGGKLDTEAFF
>TRBD1|-|TRBJ2-2|TRBV6-2/TRBV6-3
TGTGCCAGCAGTCGGACAGGGCAGGCCGGGGAGCTGTTTTTT
CASSRTGQAGELFF
>TRBD1|-|TRBJ1-1|TRBV20-1
TGCAGTGCTAGTCAGGGGGCCACTGAAGCTTTCTTT
CSASQGATEAFF
>-|-|TRBJ1-1|TRBV29-1
TGCAGCGTCGCCTCCGGGGGTAACACTGAAGCTTTCTTT
CSVASGGNTEAFF
>-|-|TRBJ2-1|TRBV10-3
TGTGCCATCAGTGGTAAAGGAGACCTCAGCGAGCAGTTCTTC
CAISGKGDLSEQFF
>-|-|TRBJ1-1|TRBV13
TGTGCCAGCAGCCCCGGCGGAAGCTTGAACACTGAAGCTTTCTTT
CASSPGGSLNTEAFF
>-|once|TRBJ2-7|TRBV7-2
TGTGCCAGCAGCTTAGTGGGGGCAACCTACGAGCAGTACTTC
CASSLVGATYEQYF
>-|-|TRBJ1-5|TRBV4-1
TGCGCCAGCAGCCAAGATATAGGGGGTGGTCAGCCCCAGCATTTT
CASSQDIGGGQPQHF
>-|many|TRBJ2-7|TRBV5-4
TGTGCCAGCAGCCGGAACATGGCGTCCTACGAGCAGTACTTC
CASSRNMASYEQYF
>-|-|TRBJ2-1|TRBV11-2
TGTGCCAGCAGCTTCGCCGAGGACAATGAGCAGTTCTTC
CASSFAEDNEQFF
>TRBD1|-|TRBJ2-5|TRBV2
TGTGCCAGCAGCGGGACAGAAGAGACCCAGTACTTC
CASSGTEETQYF
>-|-|TRBJ1-4|TRBV27
TGTGCCAGCAGTTCACTGGAAGCAACTAATGAAAAACTGTTTTTT
CASSSLEATNEKLFF
>TRBD1|-|TRBJ2-7|TRBV10-3
TGTGCCATCAGTGGCCAGGGACAGGGGTCGTACGAGCAGTACTTC
CAISGQGQGSYEQYF
>TRBD2|-|TRBJ2-5|TRBV7-2
TGTGCCAGCAGCTCCTCCTCGACTAGCGGGAGTGGAAAGACCCAGTACTTC
CASSSSSTSGSGKTQYF
>-|once|TRBJ2-3|TRBV5-4
TGTGCCAGCAGCTTGGGGCTTGGGGAAGATACGCAGTATTTT
CASSLGLGEDTQYF
>-|-|TRBJ1-1|TRBV19
TGTGCCAGTAGTATAGACAGTCGCAGGATGAACACTGAAGCTTTCTTT
CASSIDSRRMNTEAFF
>TRBD1|-|TRBJ1-1|TRBV5-1
TGCGCCAGCAGCGCAGGGGGAGGGTACACTGAAGCTTTCTTT
CASSAGGGYTEAFF
>-|-|TRBJ1-2|TRBV24-1
TGTGCCACCAGTGATTCCGACAGGCCTAACTATGGCTACACCTTC
CATSDSDRPNYGYTF
>TRBD1|-|TRBJ1-1|TRBV9
TGTGCCAGCAGCGCAAAGACAGGGTACAACACTGAAGCTTTCTTT
CASSAKTGYNTEAFF
>TRBD1|-|TRBJ1-4|TRBV5-6
TGTGCCAGCAGCTCACCGGGACAGGGGAGGGAAAAACTGTTTTTT
CASSSPGQGREKLFF
>-|-|TRBJ2-1|TRBV7-9
TGTGCCAGCAGTCGGACGGGGAGAAATGAGCAGTTCTTC
CASSRTGRNEQFF